The clone carrying this T cell receptor beta chain has a handful of counts. Clones were read by immunoSEQ multiplex PCR, and TCRdb kept only the in-frame ones, dropping some. The repertoire includes 300,000 to 400,000 clones, 70% to 90% of them detected once, and 7.8% sits in the top ten. This CDR3 is 13 amino acids long. V was clipped by 7 bases and J by 8 bases, with 17 bases between them. CDR1 is SQVTM, CDR2 ANQGSEA, per germline. The entry originates in a study of blood T cell repertoires in COVID-19. Study-level background: Donors in the United States, Italy and Spain gave samples during acute or convalescent COVID-19.

The V and J genes are TRBV29-1 and TRBJ1-4; D remains unclear. Sequenced material: peripheral blood. The TCR sequence derives from a woman between 50 and 59 years old who had recovered from COVID-19. The CDR3 sequence: CSANRGGSEKLFF. CDR3 coding DNA: TGCAGCGCGAACAGAGGAGGTAGCGAAAAACTGTTTTTT.